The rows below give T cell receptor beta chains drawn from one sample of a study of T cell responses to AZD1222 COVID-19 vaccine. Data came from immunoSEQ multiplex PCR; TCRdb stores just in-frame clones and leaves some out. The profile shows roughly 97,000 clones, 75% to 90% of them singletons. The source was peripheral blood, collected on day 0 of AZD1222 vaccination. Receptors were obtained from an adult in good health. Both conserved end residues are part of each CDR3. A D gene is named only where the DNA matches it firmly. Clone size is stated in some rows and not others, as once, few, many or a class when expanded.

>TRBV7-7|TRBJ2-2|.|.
CASSPKDGYTGELFF
TGTGCTAGCAGCCCCAAGGACGGTTACACCGGGGAGCTGTTTTTT
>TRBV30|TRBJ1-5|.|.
CAWSVSGERPQHF
TGTGCCTGGAGTGTTTCTGGGGAGCGGCCCCAGCATTTT
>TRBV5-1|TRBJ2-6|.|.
CASSSQGVSGANVLTF
TGCGCCAGCAGCTCCCAGGGAGTCTCTGGGGCCAACGTCCTGACTTTC
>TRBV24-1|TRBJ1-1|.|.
CATSDRHDRDTEAFF
TGTGCCACCAGTGACCGCCATGACCGGGACACTGAAGCTTTCTTT
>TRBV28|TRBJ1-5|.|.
CASSTQGRANQPQHF
TGTGCCAGCAGTACACAGGGTAGGGCCAATCAGCCCCAGCATTTT
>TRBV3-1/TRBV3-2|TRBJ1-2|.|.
CASSHSMRVQGGSGYTF
TGTGCCAGCAGCCATTCTATGCGGGTTCAGGGAGGTAGTGGCTACACCTTC
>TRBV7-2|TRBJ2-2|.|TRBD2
CASSSPAGGNTGELFF
TGTGCCAGCAGCTCCCCGGCGGGAGGGAACACCGGGGAGCTGTTTTTT
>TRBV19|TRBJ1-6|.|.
CASGFPYNSPLHF
TGTGCCAGTGGATTCCCCTATAATTCACCCCTCCACTTT
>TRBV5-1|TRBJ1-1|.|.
CASSLGAGNTEAFF
TGCGCCAGCAGCTTGGGAGCAGGGAACACTGAAGCTTTCTTT
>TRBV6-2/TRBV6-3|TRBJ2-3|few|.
CASSYLTGTSTDTQYF
TGTGCCAGCAGTTACCTGACGGGAACTAGCACAGATACGCAGTATTTT
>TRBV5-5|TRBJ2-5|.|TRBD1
CASSIPPTGGVETQYF
TGTGCCAGCAGCATCCCCCCCACAGGGGGAGTGGAGACCCAGTACTTC
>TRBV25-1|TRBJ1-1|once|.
CASSEYLGVGNTEAFF
TGTGCCAGCAGTGAATATCTCGGGGTCGGGAACACTGAAGCTTTCTTT
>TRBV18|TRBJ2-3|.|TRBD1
CASSPPGTGSGGDTQYF
TGTGCCAGCTCACCCCCCGGGACAGGGAGTGGGGGAGATACGCAGTATTTT
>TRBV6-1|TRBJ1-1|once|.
CASTLFGREPEAFF
TGTGCCAGCACCCTATTTGGCCGGGAGCCTGAAGCTTTCTTT
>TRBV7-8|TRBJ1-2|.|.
CASSQMGAPRNGYTF
TGTGCCAGCAGCCAGATGGGGGCACCTCGAAATGGCTACACCTTC
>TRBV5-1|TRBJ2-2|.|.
CASQNERGSGELFF
TGCGCCAGTCAGAACGAACGGGGCTCCGGGGAGCTGTTTTTT
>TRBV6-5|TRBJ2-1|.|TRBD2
CAGTTGTSVGNEQFF
TGTGCCGGAACGACCGGGACTAGCGTGGGTAATGAGCAGTTCTTC
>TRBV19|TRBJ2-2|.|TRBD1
CASRDRGDTGELFF
TGTGCCAGTCGCGACAGGGGAGACACCGGGGAGCTGTTTTTT
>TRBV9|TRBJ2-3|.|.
CASANGVAASTDTQYF
TGTGCCAGCGCAAACGGGGTGGCAGCTAGCACAGATACGCAGTATTTT
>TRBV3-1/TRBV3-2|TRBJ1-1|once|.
CASSKNTEAFF
TGTGCCAGCAGCAAGAACACTGAAGCTTTCTTT
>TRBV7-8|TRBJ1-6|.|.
CASSLIQGLPLDSPLHF
TGTGCCAGCAGCTTGATACAGGGACTACCCCTGGATTCACCCCTCCACTTT
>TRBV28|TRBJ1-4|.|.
CASRTSNEKLFF
TGTGCCAGCAGGACGAGTAATGAAAAACTGTTTTTT